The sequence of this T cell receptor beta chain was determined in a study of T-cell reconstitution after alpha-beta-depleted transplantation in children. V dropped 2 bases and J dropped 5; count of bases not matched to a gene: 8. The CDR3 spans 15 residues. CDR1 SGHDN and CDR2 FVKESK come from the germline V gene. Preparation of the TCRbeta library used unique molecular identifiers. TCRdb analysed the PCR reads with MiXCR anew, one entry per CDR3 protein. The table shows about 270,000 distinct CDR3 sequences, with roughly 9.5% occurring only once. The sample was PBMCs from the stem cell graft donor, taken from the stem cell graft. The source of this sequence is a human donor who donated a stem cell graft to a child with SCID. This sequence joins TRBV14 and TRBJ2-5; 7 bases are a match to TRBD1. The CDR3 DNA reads TGTGCCAGCAGCCAAACACAGGGGTATCGGGAGACCCAGTACTTC. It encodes CASSQTQGYRETQYF.